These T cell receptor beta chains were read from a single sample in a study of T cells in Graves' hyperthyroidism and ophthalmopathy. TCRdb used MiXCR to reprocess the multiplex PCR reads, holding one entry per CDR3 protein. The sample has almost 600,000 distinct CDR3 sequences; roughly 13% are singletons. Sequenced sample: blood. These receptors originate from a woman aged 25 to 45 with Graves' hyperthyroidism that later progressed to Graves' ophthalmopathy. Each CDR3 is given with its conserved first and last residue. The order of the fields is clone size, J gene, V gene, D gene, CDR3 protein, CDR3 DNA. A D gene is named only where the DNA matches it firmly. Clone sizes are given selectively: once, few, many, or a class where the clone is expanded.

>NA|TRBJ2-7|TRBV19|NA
CASRLGPGYEQYF
TGTGCCAGTAGGTTGGGACCGGGCTACGAGCAGTACTTC
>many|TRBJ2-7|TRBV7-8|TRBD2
CASSITSGAYEQYF
TGTGCCAGCAGCATCACTAGCGGCGCCTACGAGCAGTACTTC
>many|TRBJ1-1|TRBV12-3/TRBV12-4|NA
CASSLAGPLAGEAFF
TGTGCCAGCAGTTTAGCGGGGCCACTGGCAGGTGAAGCTTTCTTT
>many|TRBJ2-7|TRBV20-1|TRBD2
CSAKDTSGRAYEQYF
TGCAGTGCTAAAGATACTAGCGGGAGGGCCTACGAGCAGTACTTC
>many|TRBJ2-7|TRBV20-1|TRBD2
CSARDPSGSFSYEQYF
TGCAGTGCTAGAGACCCAAGCGGGAGCTTCTCCTACGAGCAGTACTTC
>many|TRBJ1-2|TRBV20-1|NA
CSAPPQDDGYTF
TGCAGTGCCCCTCCGCAGGACGATGGCTACACCTTC
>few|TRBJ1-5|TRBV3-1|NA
CASSQDAGDQPQHF
TGTGCCAGCAGCCAAGATGCTGGGGATCAGCCCCAGCATTTT
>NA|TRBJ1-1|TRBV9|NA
CASSLSPTLNTEAFF
TGTGCCAGCAGCTTAAGCCCTACTCTAAATACTGAAGCTTTCTTT
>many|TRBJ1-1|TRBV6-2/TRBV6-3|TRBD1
CASSYSRGTGVNTEAFF
TGTGCCAGCAGTTACTCGAGAGGGACAGGAGTGAACACTGAAGCTTTCTTT
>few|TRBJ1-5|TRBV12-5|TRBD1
CASGLGGQRTNQPQHF
TGTGCTAGTGGTTTGGGGGGACAGCGGACTAATCAGCCCCAGCATTTT
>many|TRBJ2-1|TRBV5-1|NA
CASSFSSSRGNEQFF
TGCGCCAGCAGCTTCTCCTCTAGCAGAGGCAATGAGCAGTTCTTC
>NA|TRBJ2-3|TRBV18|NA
CASSAASTDTQCF
TGTGCCAGCTCAGCGGCTAGCACAGATACGCAGTGTTTT
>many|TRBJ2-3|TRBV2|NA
CASSEGTTADTQYF
TGTGCCAGCAGTGAGGGGACAACCGCAGATACGCAGTATTTT
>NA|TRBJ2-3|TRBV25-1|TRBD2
CASSEGGLDTQYF
TGTGCCAGCAGTGAGGGGGGGTTAGATACGCAGTATTTT
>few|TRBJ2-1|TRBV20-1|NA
CSARDPGRADLYNEQFF
TGCAGTGCTAGAGACCCGGGGCGAGCGGACCTCTACAATGAGCAGTTCTTC
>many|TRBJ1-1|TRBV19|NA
CASSWTTNTEAFF
TGTGCCAGTAGTTGGACAACGAACACTGAAGCTTTCTTT
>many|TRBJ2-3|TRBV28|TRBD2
CASSPGLAGTDTQYF
TGTGCCAGCAGCCCGGGACTAGCGGGAACAGATACGCAGTATTTT
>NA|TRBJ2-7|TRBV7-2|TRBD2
CASSSAGRGPEASYEQYF
TGTGCCAGCAGCTCCGCGGGGAGGGGCCCCGAGGCTTCCTACGAGCAGTACTTC
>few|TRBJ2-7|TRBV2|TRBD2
CASSAEGLAGAYEQYF
TGTGCCAGCAGTGCCGAGGGACTAGCGGGGGCCTACGAGCAGTACTTC
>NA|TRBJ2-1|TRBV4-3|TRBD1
CASSQEPGGLDNEQFF
TGCGCCAGCAGCCAAGAACCAGGGGGCTTGGACAATGAGCAGTTCTTC
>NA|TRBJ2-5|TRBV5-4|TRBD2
CASSLDTSGKETQYF
TGTGCCAGCAGCTTGGATACTAGCGGAAAAGAGACCCAGTACTTC
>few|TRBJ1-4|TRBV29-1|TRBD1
CSASFGTGSLGANEKLFF
TGCAGTGCCTCTTTCGGGACAGGGAGCCTAGGGGCTAATGAAAAACTGTTTTTT
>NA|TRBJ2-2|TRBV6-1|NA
CASCPGAGELFF
TGTGCCAGCTGCCCCGGGGCCGGGGAGCTGTTTTTT
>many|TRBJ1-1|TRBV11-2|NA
CASSRTTGRWDTEAFF
TGTGCCAGCAGCCGAACCACAGGGAGATGGGACACTGAAGCTTTCTTT
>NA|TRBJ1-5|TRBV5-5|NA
CASSLLGADQPQHF
TGTGCCAGCAGCTTGCTGGGGGCAGATCAGCCCCAGCATTTT
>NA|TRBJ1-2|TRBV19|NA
CASSNGYTF
TGTGCCAGTAGTAATGGCTACACCTTC
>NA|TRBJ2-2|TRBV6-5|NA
CASTLLVTGELFF
TGTGCCAGCACTCTACTAGTAACCGGGGAGCTATTTTTT
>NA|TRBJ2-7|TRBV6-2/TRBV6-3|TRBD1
CASTPGGTSYEQYF
TGTGCCAGCACCCCAGGGGGCACTTCCTACGAGCAGTACTTC
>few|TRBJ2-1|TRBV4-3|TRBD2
CASSQETSGNYNEQFF
TGCGCCAGCAGCCAAGAGACTAGCGGGAACTACAATGAGCAGTTCTTC
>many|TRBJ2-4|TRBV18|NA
CASSPTSVGDIQYF
TGTGCCAGCTCACCAACTTCTGTGGGGGACATTCAGTACTTC
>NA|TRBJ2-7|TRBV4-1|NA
CASSLQDTSGNEQYF
TGCGCCAGCAGCCTACAAGATACGTCAGGGAACGAGCAGTACTTC
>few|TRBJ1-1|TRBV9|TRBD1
CASSPDHRDRIYEAFF
TGTGCCAGCAGCCCCGACCACCGGGACAGAATATATGAAGCTTTCTTT
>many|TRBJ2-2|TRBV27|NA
CASSLGANRANTGELFF
TGTGCCAGCAGTTTGGGAGCAAATAGGGCGAACACCGGGGAGCTGTTTTTT
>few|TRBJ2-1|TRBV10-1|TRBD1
CASSEYSGGVGYNEQFF
TGCGCCAGCAGTGAGTACTCAGGGGGAGTAGGCTACAATGAGCAGTTCTTC
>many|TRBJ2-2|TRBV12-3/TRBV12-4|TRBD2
CASRTSGSFFGELFF
TGTGCCAGCCGCACTAGCGGGAGTTTTTTCGGGGAGCTGTTTTTT
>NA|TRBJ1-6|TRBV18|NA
CASSRTRSSYNSPLHF
TGTGCCAGCTCACGGACACGCAGCTCCTATAATTCACCCCTCCACTTT
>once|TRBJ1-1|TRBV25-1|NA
CASSEETTEAFF
TGTGCCAGCAGTGAGGAAACCACTGAAGCTTTCTTT
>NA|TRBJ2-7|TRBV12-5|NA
CASGGAGPSYEQYF
TGTGCTAGTGGTGGGGCCGGGCCTTCCTACGAGCAGTACTTC
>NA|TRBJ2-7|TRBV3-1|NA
CASSQDDGGGEQYF
TGTGCCAGCAGCCAAGATGACGGGGGTGGCGAGCAGTACTTC
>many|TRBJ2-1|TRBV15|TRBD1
CATSMRQGRNEQFF
TGTGCCACCAGCATGCGACAGGGAAGGAATGAGCAGTTCTTC
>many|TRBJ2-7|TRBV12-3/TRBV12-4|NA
CASSLGLFGDTNYEQYF
TGTGCCAGCAGTTTAGGGTTATTCGGGGACACTAACTACGAGCAGTACTTC
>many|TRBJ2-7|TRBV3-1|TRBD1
CASSTRQGQSYEQYF
TGTGCCAGCAGCACCCGACAGGGACAAAGCTACGAGCAGTACTTC
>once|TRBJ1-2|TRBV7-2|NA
CASSWTASNYGYTF
TGTGCCAGCAGCTGGACAGCCTCTAACTATGGCTACACCTTC
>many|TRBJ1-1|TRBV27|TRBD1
CASSSGQGGYTEAFF
TGTGCCAGCAGTTCTGGACAGGGGGGATACACTGAAGCTTTCTTT
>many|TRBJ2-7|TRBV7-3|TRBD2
CASSRTSNSDEQYF
TGTGCCAGCAGCAGGACTAGCAACTCGGACGAGCAGTACTTC
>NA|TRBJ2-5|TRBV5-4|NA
CASSPLALQETQYF
TGTGCCAGCAGCCCCTTGGCGTTACAAGAGACCCAGTACTTC
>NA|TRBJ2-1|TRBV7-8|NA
CASSFPGNEQFF
TGTGCCAGCAGCTTCCCTGGGAATGAGCAGTTCTTC
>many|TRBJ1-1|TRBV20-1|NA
CSARQGRYTEAFF
TGCAGTGCTAGACAGGGACGGTACACTGAAGCTTTCTTT
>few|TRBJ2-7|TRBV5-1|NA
CASALGSPYEQYF
TGCGCCAGCGCCCTGGGCTCCCCCTACGAGCAGTACTTC
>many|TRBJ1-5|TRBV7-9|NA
CANSDGGPNQPQHF
TGTGCCAACTCGGACGGGGGCCCTAATCAGCCCCAGCATTTT
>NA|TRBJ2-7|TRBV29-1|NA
CSVTGMANEQYF
TGCAGCGTTACAGGGATGGCCAACGAGCAGTACTTC
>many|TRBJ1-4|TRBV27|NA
CASSLVGFDEKLFF
TGTGCCAGCAGTTTAGTGGGTTTCGATGAAAAACTGTTTTTT
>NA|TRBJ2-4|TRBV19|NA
CASSIGLWNIQYF
TGTGCCAGTAGTATAGGACTCTGGAACATTCAGTACTTC